This T cell receptor (beta chain) was observed in a study of T-cell reconstitution after alpha-beta-depleted transplantation in children (dated by TCRdb to 2016 to 2018). Background for the entire study: The study quantitatively tracked T-cell immune reconstitution after TCRalphabeta/CD19-depleted allogeneic hematopoietic cell transplantation in children using TCR repertoire profiling.

This clonotype was counted a few times. The antigen it recognizes is unknown. Nothing much larger sits one base from this clone, and base qualities are not available. The CDR3 goes from the cysteine to the phenylalanine over 12 residues. Only the CDR3 part of the read is kept: 36 bases, read in frame from the first base. The V and J ends are trimmed by 0 bases and 5 bases, leaving 4 bases between them. CDR1 and CDR2 are drawn from the germline V gene: SGDLS, YYNGEE. Library generation was performed with PCR. Sequenced on an Illumina HiSeq 2500. To normalize quantification of the TCRbeta repertoire, the TCR libraries were built with molecular barcoding that relied on unique molecular identifiers. TCRdb took the public reads, trimmed them with fastp at Q25, ran MiXCR for clone calling and kept in-frame beta chains. When rows share a CDR3 protein, they turn into one entry using the most common DNA and genes. The sample contains about 640,000 distinct CDR3 sequences, 16% of them found a single time. The leading ten clones occupy 0.85% to 1.3% of the sample.

The chain links TRBV9 with TRBJ2-3; the D gene assignment is ambiguous. This TCR was recovered from a human donor who donated a stem cell graft to a child with acute myeloid leukemia. The sequenced sample was PBMCs from the stem cell graft donor, obtained from the stem cell graft. Read as DNA, the sequence is TGTGCCAGCAGCGTAGATGGAGATACGCAGTATTTT. Translated, this is CASSVDGDTQYF.